Presented here are 13 T cell receptor beta chains from one specimen sequenced in a study of T cell repertoires in cytomegalovirus infection. In TCRdb, the reads were re-called with MiXCR into one record per CDR3 protein. Of 310,000 or so distinct CDR3 sequences listed, roughly a tenth are singletons. Sequenced input: PBMCs. These receptors came from a human donor in good health (CMV status not recorded). Some clones in this sample may be carry-over from other donors' samples.

This clonotype has ten or more counts. The rearrangement uses TRBV2 and TRBJ1-1, with D unclear. The ends were cut back, 10 bases at V and 1 base at J, with 13 bases in the middle. CDR1 is SNHLY, CDR2 FYNNEI, per germline. The CDR3 is made up of 13 amino acids. The CDR3 DNA reads TGTGCCACCACTGGGGATACGAACACTGAAGCTTTCTTT. This translates into CATTGDTNTEAFF.

This clonotype was seen a handful of times. This chain joins TRBV6-5 and TRBJ2-1, with D perhaps matching TRBD1 (6 bases). The CDR3 consists of 14 residues. Trimming removed 2 bases at V and 5 bases at J, with 10 bases between. Germline assignment: CDR1 MNHEY and CDR2 SVGAGI. CDR3 amino acids: CASSYRDTNNEQFF. CDR3 DNA sequence: TGTGCCAGCAGTTACCGGGACACAAACAATGAGCAGTTCTTC.

This clonotype was detected ten times or more. The chain carries TRBV7-6 and TRBJ2-1; 8 bases line up with TRBD2. Germline V lookup: CDR1 SGHVS, CDR2 FNYEAQ. The CDR3 length is 14 residues. Unmatched junction bases numbered 11, after V lost 8 bases and J lost 8 bases. CDR3 in DNA: TGTGCCAGCGGGGGGACTAGGTCGTCGGATGAGCAGTTCTTC. Encoded protein: CASGGTRSSDEQFF.

The chain employs TRBV12-5 and TRBJ1-1, with TRBD1 matching 7 bases. The V gene end was trimmed by 7 bases and the J gene end by 6 bases; junction bases not matched to a gene: 8. This CDR3 is built from 13 residues. The germline CDR1 and CDR2 sequences are LGHNT and FRNRAP. The CDR3 DNA is TGTGCTAGTGACCCCTTAGGGGGCTCTGAAGCTTTCTTT. Amino acids: CASDPLGGSEAFF.

This clonotype was detected a few times. This rearrangement joins TRBV6-6 to TRBJ2-7; D is unclear. The CDR3 has 13 amino acids. Trimming pared 5 bases from V and 6 bases from J, leaving 14 bases between. Germline V gene data show CDR1 as MNHNY and CDR2 as SVGAGI (reference sequence). The CDR3 sequence is CASSESPVGEQYV. For the CDR3, the DNA is TGTGCCAGCAGTGAGTCCCCGGTGGGCGAGCAGTACGTC.

This clonotype has a count of ten or more. The chain couples TRBV6-6 to TRBJ2-3, with 9 bases fitting TRBD1. Germline V gives CDR1 MNHNY, CDR2 SVGAGI (reference sequence). This CDR3 has 18 amino acids. J was trimmed by 3 bases and V by 2 bases; bases with no gene match: 12. Here the CDR3 DNA reads TGTGCCAGCAGTTACGGGACAGGGATAGAATGGAGGACAGATACGCAGTATTTT. Amino acid sequence: CASSYGTGIEWRTDTQYF.

This clonotype was recorded many times. The V and J genes are TRBV28 and TRBJ2-3; D is ambiguous. V was pared by 5 bases and J by 2 bases, with 8 bases between. Germline V lookup: CDR1 MDHEN, CDR2 SYDVKM. The CDR3 is 13 amino acids. Here the CDR3 reads CASSPADTDTQYF. The DNA of the CDR3 is TGTGCCAGCAGTCCAGCCGACACAGATACGCAGTATTTT. The full variable domain, its missing parts supplied by reference TRBV28 and TRBJ2-3, is DVKVTQSSRYLVKRTGEKVFLECVQDMDHENMFWYRQDPGLGLRLIYFSYDVKMKEKGDIPEGYSVSREKKERFSLILESASTNQTSMYLCASSPADTDTQYFGPGTRLTVL.

This clonotype was counted a single time. The rearrangement joins TRBV5-6 to TRBJ2-4; D possibly corresponds to TRBD2 (6 bases). Germline loops: CDR1 SGHDT, CDR2 YYEEEE. V was shortened by 4 bases and J by 8 bases, with 16 bases between the two germline ends. The CDR3 contains 14 residues. The CDR3 loop reads CASSPPAGRHIQYF. The CDR3 nucleotides are TGTGCCAGCAGCCCACCGGCGGGGAGGCACATTCAGTACTTC.

The chain uses TRBV29-1 and TRBJ1-2; possibly TRBD1 for D (5 bases). The CDR3 is made up of 13 amino acids. Trimming removed 4 bases from V and 8 bases from J, with 17 bases in between. CDR1 and CDR2 from the germline V gene are SQVTM and ANQGSEA. Here the CDR3 reads CSVGDSYSDGYTF. As DNA, the CDR3 is TGCAGCGTTGGGGACTCCTATAGTGACGGCTACACCTTC.

This clonotype came up many times. The V gene is TRBV7-9, the J gene TRBJ2-1; the match to TRBD2 covers 13 bases. V was clipped by 8 bases and J by 7 bases; unmatched bases: 11. The CDR3 extends over 16 amino acids. CDR1 and CDR2 from the germline V gene are SEHNR and FQNEAQ (reference sequence). CDR3 DNA sequence: TGTGCCAGCGCAGGGACCGGGACTAGCGGGGTGAATGAGCAGTTCTTC. Protein: CASAGTGTSGVNEQFF.

This clonotype appeared many times. The chain recombines TRBV5-6 with TRBJ2-5; TRBD2 matches 9 bases. Trimming took 2 bases from V and 4 from J; bases not matched to a gene: 12. In germline, CDR1 is SGHDT, CDR2 YYEEEE. The CDR3 length is 17 residues. The CDR3 DNA sequence: TGTGCCAGCAGCTTCTTCTTCTTGCGGGGGGGTGGAGAGACCCAGTACTTC. Protein product: CASSFFFLRGGGETQYF.

J is TRBJ1-5 and V is TRBV20-1, with D unresolved. CDR3 length: 13 residues. Germline assignment: CDR1 DFQATT and CDR2 SNEGSKA (reference sequence). Trimming shortened V by 6 bases and J by 0 bases, and 9 bases separated the two germline ends. The CDR3 is CSAARNSNQPQHF. DNA of the CDR3: TGCAGTGCGGCAAGGAATAGCAATCAGCCCCAGCATTTT.

The chain joins TRBV6-4 to TRBJ1-5; perhaps TRBD1 as D (5 bases). This CDR3 comprises 18 residues. The V end lost 3 bases, the J end lost 1 base, and 19 bases lay between the germline ends. In germline, CDR1 is MRHNA, CDR2 SNTAGT. CDR3 region: CASSEIRRGRWSNQPQHF. The CDR3, as DNA: TGTGCCAGCAGTGAAATACGTCGGGGCAGGTGGAGCAATCAGCCCCAGCATTTT.